A single sample is the source of the 14 T cell receptor beta chains below, sequenced in a study of long-term antiretroviral therapy in people with HIV. At the survey level, the v3.0 immunoSEQ assay was run. Produced via immunoSEQ multiplex PCR; TCRdb's table is partial and in-frame only. The repertoire consists of 20,000 to 25,000 clones, with around 87% occurring once and the leading ten covering 8% to 9.5%. The starting material was unsorted PBMCs, obtained 0.2 years before starting antiretroviral therapy. These receptors all come from a man in his late teens or twenties with HIV.

The CDR3 region is CATSSDGYTEAFF. CDR3 in DNA: TGTGCCACCAGCAGTGACGGTTACACTGAAGCTTTCTTT. The chain joins TRBV15 to TRBJ1-1; D is uncertain. The CDR3 loop spans 13 amino acids. Germline loops: CDR1 LNHNV, CDR2 YYDKDF (reference sequence). The germline V and J ends were trimmed by 3 bases and 3 bases, with 8 bases remaining between them.

This clone was counted between two and nine times. The V and J genes are TRBV9 and TRBJ2-3; either TRBD1 or TRBD2 may supply D (6 bases each). This CDR3 has 16 amino acids. Per germline, CDR1 SGDLS and CDR2 YYNGEE. V lost 4 bases and J 1 base, leaving 16 bases between the germline ends. CDR3 loop: CASSPEGGLGTDTQYF. In DNA form, the CDR3 reads TGTGCCAGCAGCCCCGAGGGGGGTCTAGGCACAGATACGCAGTATTTT.

This clone was seen a handful of times. The J gene is TRBJ2-7, the V gene TRBV10-3; the D is unclear. Trimming pared 0 bases from V and 0 bases from J, leaving 12 bases between. CDR3 length equals 16 residues. From germline, CDR1 is ENHRY and CDR2 SYGVKD. The CDR3 nucleotides read TGTGCCATCAGTGAGTCATCGGGTTCCAGCTCCTACGAGCAGTACTTC. Its translation: CAISESSGSSSYEQYF.

The genes are TRBV12-5 and TRBJ1-1; D ambiguous. There are 11 residues in the CDR3. The germline CDR1 and CDR2 sequences are LGHNT and FRNRAP. Trimming cost V 8 bases and J 3 bases, with 7 bases left between them. The CDR3 sequence: CASTMYTEAFF. The CDR3 nucleotides are TGTGCTAGTACAATGTACACTGAAGCTTTCTTT.

This clone has a handful of counts. This chain connects TRBV6-5 to TRBJ1-6, with a possible D match to TRBD1 (6 bases). V was clipped by 7 bases and J by 6 bases, with 13 bases between them. Germline CDR1 and CDR2: MNHEY and SVGAGI. The CDR3 is 14 residues long. The CDR3 loop is CASTRTVINSPLHF. In nucleotides, the CDR3 is TGTGCCAGCACCCGGACAGTGATTAATTCACCCCTCCACTTT.

This CDR3 is CASSIGPDSGYTF. The CDR3 DNA reads TGTGCCAGTAGTATCGGGCCTGACAGTGGCTACACCTTC. The rearrangement links TRBV19 to TRBJ1-2; tentative D call: TRBD1 (5 bases). The germline V gene has CDR1 LNHDA and CDR2 SQIVND (reference sequence). Trimming took 3 bases from V and 7 from J, leaving 12 bases between them. There are 13 residues in the CDR3.

This clone is classed as large. The chain uses TRBV9 and TRBJ1-1; possibly TRBD1 for D (5 bases). V lost 0 bases, J lost 4 bases, and 13 bases lay in between. The CDR3 consists of 15 residues. CDR1 and CDR2 (germline): SGDLS, YYNGEE. The CDR3 DNA follows: TGTGCCAGCAGCGTAGAGGCAGGGCGGACCACTGAAGCTTTCTTT. This encodes CASSVEAGRTTEAFF.

The rearrangement uses TRBV4-1 and TRBJ2-1; D is tentatively TRBD1 or TRBD2 (5 bases each). Trimming shortened V by 1 base and J by 6 bases, and 7 bases separated the two germline ends. CDR3 length: 13 amino acids. Germline V CDR1 and CDR2: MGHRA, YSYEKL. The DNA of the CDR3 is TGCGCCAGCAGCCAAGGGGACGCCAATGAGCAGTTCTTC. Protein sequence: CASSQGDANEQFF.

V gene TRBV15 combines with J gene TRBJ1-2; D not certain. Germline V gene data show CDR1 as LNHNV and CDR2 as YYDKDF (reference sequence). CDR3 size: 18 residues. Trimming cost V 1 base and J 8 bases, with 26 bases left between them. CDR3 in amino acids: CATSRGYSTPSEAEGYTF. CDR3 sequence (DNA): TGTGCCACCAGCAGAGGTTACTCGACCCCCTCTGAGGCTGAAGGCTACACCTTC.

This chain connects TRBV18 to TRBJ1-1, with D hard to call. From germline, CDR1 is KGHSH and CDR2 LQKENI. The CDR3 consists of 12 residues. V gave up 5 bases and J gave up 4 bases, with 8 bases separating them. The DNA of the CDR3 is TGTGCCAGCTCAGAAACACGCACTGAAGCTTTCTTT. As protein: CASSETRTEAFF. Supplemented by reference TRBV18 and TRBJ1-1, the full variable domain reads NAGVMQNPRHLVRRRGQEARLRCSPMKGHSHVYWYRQLPEEGLKFMVYLQKENIIDESGMPKERFSAEFPKEGPSILRIQQVVRGDSAAYFCASSETRTEAFFGQGTRLTVV.

This clone showed up just a few times. The chain is built from TRBV7-3 and TRBJ1-1; D is uncertain. Trimming took 2 bases from V and 3 from J, leaving 7 bases between them. The CDR3 runs to 13 residues. Germline V CDR1 and CDR2: SGHTA, FQGTGA. The CDR3 here is CASSLLPYTEAFF. The CDR3 DNA reads TGTGCCAGCAGCTTACTACCTTACACTGAAGCTTTCTTT. The full variable domain, with the rest looked up from reference TRBV7-3 and TRBJ1-1, is GAGVSQTPSNKVTEKGKYVELRCDPISGHTALYWYRQSLGQGPEFLIYFQGTGAADDSGLPNDRFFAVRPEGSVSTLKIQRTERGDSAVYLCASSLLPYTEAFFGQGTRLTVV.

The chain links TRBV14 to TRBJ2-3; D is unresolved. Germline loops: CDR1 SGHDN, CDR2 FVKESK. The CDR3 loop spans 13 amino acids. Trimming left V 3 bases short and J 4 bases short, with 8 bases between. This CDR3 reads CASSQGFPDTQYF. The DNA for the CDR3 is TGTGCCAGCAGCCAGGGTTTTCCAGATACGCAGTATTTT.

J is TRBJ2-5 and V is TRBV9; D could derive from TRBD1 or TRBD2 (5 bases each). Germline V CDR1 and CDR2: SGDLS, YYNGEE. CDR3 length equals 12 residues. Trimming cost V 5 bases and J 2 bases, with 7 bases left between them. The CDR3 spells CASRGDQETQYF. In nucleotides, the CDR3 is TGTGCCAGCAGGGGGGATCAAGAGACCCAGTACTTC.

This chain uses TRBV19 with TRBJ2-1; 10 nucleotides line up with TRBD2. CDR3 size: 15 residues. The ends lost 7 bases at V and 7 bases at J; junction bases unmatched: 10. Germline CDR1 is LNHDA and CDR2 is SQIVND (reference sequence). The CDR3 DNA is TGTGCCAGTATGCAACCGGGACTAGCGAGGAATGAGCAGTTCTTC. The encoded protein is CASMQPGLARNEQFF. Variable domain in full (rest from reference TRBV19 and TRBJ2-1): DGGITQSPKYLFRKEGQNVTLSCEQNLNHDAMYWYRQDPGQGLRLIYYSQIVNDFQKGDIAEGYSVSREKKESFPLTVTSAQKNPTAFYLCASMQPGLARNEQFFGPGTRLTVL.